This TCR beta chain stems from a study of T-cell memory formation after mild COVID-19. The CDR3 is made up of 16 amino acids. CDR1 and CDR2 from the germline V gene are KGHSH and LQKENI. The junction had 3 bases not matched to a gene; V was cut back by 0 bases and J by 0 bases. MiXCR, applied by TCRdb to the 5' RACE reads, yields one record per CDR3 protein. The repertoire consists of fewer than 450,000 distinct CDR3 sequences, with 21% occurring once and the leading ten covering under 15%. Sequencing input: PBMCs or a T cell subset sorted from them (not recorded which). The rearrangement links TRBV18 to TRBJ2-3, with TRBD1 identical over 7 bases. This sequence originates from an adult woman who had mild COVID-19 (a few samples of this study predate the infection). Cell type and time point are not known. CDR3 DNA sequence: TGTGCCAGCTCACCACCTGTACAGGGGAGCACAGATACGCAGTATTTT. Its protein product is CASSPPVQGSTDTQYF.